This TCR beta chain was recorded in a study of blood T cell repertoires in COVID-19. On the study more broadly: PBMCs, B-cell-depleted T cells, or T cells were the source of the cDNA or gDNA that made up the material.

Original processing methods: Reference gene primer amplification in the assay estimated nucleated cell counts. This table comes from immunoSEQ multiplex PCR, and its TCRdb copy is limited to in-frame clones, with some not included. The V and J calls and the clone size are those of that table, but D and trimming were determined from the DNA. This sample carries a few hundred thousand clones, more than 70% of them seen once, and the ten largest clones take around 7.8%. Germline CDR1 is SSHAT and CDR2 is FNYEAQ (reference sequence). This CDR3 spans 13 amino acids. V lost 5 bases and J lost 3, with 10 bases in between.

The sample consisted of peripheral blood. The genes are TRBV7-7 and TRBJ1-1; D unclear. This TCR was recovered from a woman between 45 and 65 years old who had recovered from COVID-19. CDR3 sequence reads: CASSPDTYTEAFF. Here the CDR3 DNA reads TGTGCCAGCAGCCCCGACACCTACACTGAAGCTTTCTTT.